This TCR beta chain was profiled in a study of shared clonotypes between healthy human individuals (dated by TCRdb to the early 2020s). Background for the entire study: The cohort included three men and two women between 18 and 49 years of age. For each donor, three plates each were used for CD4 naive and CD4 memory, two plates were used for CD8 naive, and one plate was used for CD8 memory. To estimate repertoire size and how much clonotypes are shared between individuals, the study performed deep sequencing of blood TCR repertoires from roughly five healthy adults. To increase sequencing depth and limit assay-specific biases, TCR repertoire library preparation and sequencing were carried out by different laboratories using diverse techniques. Leukapheresis yielded between about 0.94 and 8.9 billion PBMCs per donor. Points the paper makes about the study in general: Compared with non-shared clonotypes, the clonotypes found in all four sorted-subset donors had higher generation probabilities. Rarefaction of sorted-subset datasets indicated incomplete sequencing despite the large sequencing depth. Roughly 5% of naive CD4, 3.5% of naive CD8, 2% to 2.5% of memory CD4, and more than 0.35% of memory CD8 clonotypes were shared across several donors. Naive subsets generally had larger estimated clonotype richness than memory subsets. Only blood was sampled, and tissue TCR repertoires likely differ from those in blood. Based on pairwise subsampling, the degree of clonotype sharing among donors was expected to be affected by sequencing depth. The small number of donors limited the genetic and exposure-history diversity represented.

V was cut back by 1 base and J by 6 bases, leaving a gap of 13 bases between them. The germline V gene supplies CDR1 SNHLY and CDR2 FYNNEI. The cysteine opens and the phenylalanine closes a CDR3 of 14 amino acids. The sequence is cut down to CDR3 DNA, 42 bases in frame from base 1. Donors were healthy HIV-negative adults with no recently reported acute infections or vaccinations. All donors were Caucasian adults living in Nashville, Tennessee, USA. CD8 memory samples consisted of magnetically selected CD45RO+ cells combined with CCR7-negative CD45RA+ effector memory (TemRA) cells. Blood was obtained by leukapheresis, after which PBMCs were separated by Ficoll-Histopaque density gradient centrifugation and cryopreserved in liquid nitrogen vapor phase. Analytical flow cytometry was used to check the purity and quantity of each magnetically sorted T cell population. From each sorted fraction, genomic DNA was isolated and quantified by UV absorbance on a Nanodrop 2000c.

Ten or more counts support this clone. Its antigen remains undetermined. Per-base quality was not reported, and no clone a single base away is much larger than it. Using the deep immunoSEQ assay, multiplex PCR amplified TCR CDR3 regions from genomic DNA. Genomic DNA extracted from each cell subset was distributed evenly over all wells of several immunoSEQ 96-well plates, and each plate served as one replicate. For sorted subsets, roughly 0.2 ug genomic DNA, equal to some 30,000 T cell genomes, was loaded into each replicate PCR. Purified libraries were measured with a Qubit 3.0 fluorometer, size-checked on a Bioanalyzer 2100, and measured again with the KAPA Library Quantification kit. A separate single-read 150-cycle Illumina NextSeq 550 flow cell was used to sequence each immunoSEQ 96-well plate. Under the source paper's analysis protocol: Because the immunoSEQ output held only junctional sequences and lacked quality scores, the filtering could not match the filtering applied to full-length reads. To assign V/J genes and CDR3, sequences were annotated against IMGT germline references using PyIR, a Python wrapper for IgBLAST v1.9. Reads with weak V/J assignments (E-value above 1e-6), missing CDR3, stop codons, out-of-frame junctions, or ambiguous translated residues were removed. V3J clonotypes were defined by identical inferred V gene, J gene, and CDR3 amino acid sequence. The percentage overlap between two repertoires was calculated by dividing the number of shared unique clonotypes by the size of the smaller repertoire. Richness of each repertoire was evaluated using RTK rarefaction, the Chao1 estimator, and Recon v2.1 estimates of unobserved clonotypes. OLGA was used to compute generation probabilities for all TCRbeta clonotypes that the gDNA method yielded from four donors. Drawn from immuneACCESS, this table holds only the in-frame rearrangements with V and J called that TCRdb kept. Clones are partly lost; checked studies trace under half to an unresolved V gene and leave the rest unexplained. V and J calls and clone size are copied from that table; D and trimming were computed from the DNA. The table for this sample lists tens of thousands of clones; about 64% of them were counted only once. The top ten hold about 51% of the sample.

The sample comprised memory CD8+ T cells sorted from blood. According to the study, the label for this sample's cell subset or site signals: CD45RO+ cells pooled with CCR7-negative TemRA cells. This sequence originates from a man aged 25-45 years in good health. The sequence is built from TRBV2 and TRBJ2-7, with a tentative D gene TRBD2 over 5 matching bases. CDR3 protein: CASSEVEGEGEQYF. The DNA sequence is as follows: TGTGCCAGCAGTGAAGTTGAGGGAGAGGGCGAGCAGTACTTC.